Given below is one T cell receptor (beta chain) in context. This sample was taken from a study of shared clonotypes between healthy human individuals. Study-wide context: Each donor had three CD4 naive, three CD4 memory, two CD8 naive and one CD8 memory plate.

TCRdb's table, derived via immunoSEQ multiplex PCR, lists solely in-frame clones and lacks some. Of roughly 700,000 clones in the sample, 90% were seen once. V shed 4 bases and J shed 0 bases, with 7 bases lying between them. The CDR3 consists of 12 residues. Germline-derived CDR1 and CDR2 are SQVTM and ANQGSEA. The chain recombines TRBV29-1 with TRBJ2-7; D is unresolved. This clonotype originated in a man between 18 and 29 years old in good health. Some clones in this sample may be carry-over from other donors' samples. Sequences were obtained from memory CD8+ T cells from PBMCs. As to subset: CD45RO+ cells pooled with CCR7-negative TemRA cells. The CDR3 region is CSVVDNSYEQYF. CDR3 in DNA: TGCAGCGTTGTTGACAACTCCTACGAGCAGTACTTC.